The 11 T cell receptor beta chains given below trace back to one sample, sequenced in a study of blood T cells in healthy people across ages. Next came a second PCR, run for roughly 6 to 11 cycles, which used a sample-barcoded 5' primer along with a J-beta primer mix. TCRdb fed the 5' RACE reads into MiXCR, producing one record per CDR3 protein. This table holds about 1.6 million distinct CDR3 sequences, roughly 32% found once. Sequences were obtained from blood. These receptors originate from a woman in her 30s in good health.

This sequence joins TRBV4-2 and TRBJ1-5, with D possibly TRBD1 on 6 matching bases. Germline V gives CDR1 LGHNA, CDR2 YNFKEQ. The CDR3 runs 15 residues. Trimming removed 6 bases at V and 4 bases at J, with 16 bases between. CDR3 sequence reads: CASSLKGGFNQPQHF. CDR3 sequence (DNA): TGTGCCAGCAGTTTAAAGGGGGGGTTTAATCAGCCCCAGCATTTT.

The CDR3 nucleotides read TGTGCCAGCAGTGAAGAGGTTAGCGTTCGGGCCCCGTTCTTC. Translation: CASSEEVSVRAPFF. V usage is TRBV2 and J usage is TRBJ2-1, with D perhaps matching TRBD2 (5 bases). This CDR3 contains 14 residues. V lost 1 base to trimming and J lost 15 bases, with 19 bases between them. CDR1 and CDR2 from the germline V gene are SNHLY and FYNNEI.

As to this clonotype: Being one base from a much bigger clone, this may be a read error. The rearrangement uses TRBV6-5 and TRBJ1-2; 8 bases are shared with TRBD1. The germline V gene encodes CDR1 MNHEY and CDR2 SVGAGI. The CDR3 length is 11 residues. The ends lost 4 bases at V and 12 bases at J; junction bases unmatched: 4. This CDR3 is CASSSQGAHTF. CDR3 coding DNA: TGTGCCAGCAGTTCCCAGGGGGCCCACACCTTC.

CDR3 amino acids: CASKSASGSYNEQFF. DNA for the CDR3: TGTGCCAGCAAATCCGCTAGCGGATCCTACAATGAGCAGTTCTTC. V gene TRBV27 combines with J gene TRBJ2-1; 7 positions agree with TRBD2. Unmatched junction bases numbered 7, after V lost 7 bases and J lost 1 base. The germline V gene encodes CDR1 MNHEY and CDR2 SMNVEV (reference sequence). This CDR3 has 15 residues.

This chain uses TRBV7-8 with TRBJ2-3; 12 positions agree with TRBD2. Germline values: CDR1 SGHVS, CDR2 FQNEAQ. The V segment lost 4 bases and the J segment 3 bases; nucleotides outside the gene matches: 14. There are 19 residues in the CDR3. CDR3 loop: CASSSPGLAGGWRTDTQYF. DNA of the CDR3: TGTGCCAGCAGCTCACCGGGGCTAGCGGGGGGGTGGCGGACAGATACGCAGTATTTT. The full variable domain, in which reference TRBV7-8 and TRBJ2-3 provide the parts outside the CDR3, is GAGVSQSPRYKVAKRGQDVALRCDPISGHVSLFWYQQALGQGPEFLTYFQNEAQLDKSGLPSDRFFAERPEGSVSTLKIQRTQQEDSAVYLCASSSPGLAGGWRTDTQYFGPGTRLTVL.

This clonotype was counted between two and nine times. The chain uses TRBV6-5 and TRBJ2-3, with D perhaps given as TRBD1 or TRBD2 (5 bases each). Per germline, CDR1 MNHEY and CDR2 SVGAGI. This CDR3 is built from 14 residues. Trimming pared 5 bases from V and 6 bases from J, leaving 15 bases between. The CDR3 is CASSPRDRRDTQYF. CDR3 coding DNA: TGTGCCAGCAGTCCCCGGGACCGGAGGGATACGCAGTATTTT.

The genes are TRBV12-3 or TRBV12-4 and TRBJ2-3; 11 nucleotides agree with TRBD2. This CDR3 has 15 residues. The V and J ends lost 7 bases and 5 bases, in that order; junction bases with no gene match: 8. Here the CDR3 reads CASTKLAGVRDTQYF. CDR3 DNA: TGTGCCAGCACTAAACTAGCGGGGGTTAGAGATACGCAGTATTTT.

The chain employs TRBV6-5 and TRBJ2-7; 11 bases are shared with TRBD1. This CDR3 contains 14 residues. Germline CDR1 and CDR2: MNHEY and SVGAGI. With V trimmed by 5 bases and J by 4 bases, 4 bases remained unmatched. In DNA form, the CDR3 reads TGTGCCAGCAGTCGGACAGGGGGCACGTACGAGCAGTACTTC. Encoded protein: CASSRTGGTYEQYF.

This clonotype was found a few times. Here the CDR3 DNA reads TGTGCCAGCAGTGGGACATCCGCCTACGAGCAGTACTTC. Translated: CASSGTSAYEQYF. This chain connects TRBV5-5 to TRBJ2-7, with a possible D match to TRBD1 (6 bases). This CDR3 has 13 residues. CDR1 is SGHKS, CDR2 YYEKEE, per germline (reference sequence). V lost 5 bases and J lost 2, with 11 bases in between.

This rearrangement joins TRBV5-8 to TRBJ1-4; weak D call: TRBD1 (6 bases). The germline V gene encodes CDR1 SGHTS and CDR2 YDEGEE. CDR3 length: 14 residues. V was cut by 1 base and J by 8 bases, with 12 bases left in between. CDR3 residues: CASSLRGGSEKLFF. Written as DNA, the CDR3 is TGTGCCAGCAGCTTGAGGGGGGGGTCCGAAAAACTGTTTTTT.

This clonotype was recorded only once. This chain uses TRBV5-1 with TRBJ2-6; maybe TRBD2 (6 bases). Germline V gene lookup returns CDR1 SGHRS and CDR2 YFSETQ. This CDR3 has 17 amino acids. The V end lost 5 bases, the J end lost 0 bases, and 15 bases lay between the germline ends. CDR3 coding DNA: TGCGCCAGCAGTCGGCTTCGGGACTTCTCTGGGGCCAACGTCCTGACTTTC. Its translation is CASSRLRDFSGANVLTF.